One sample yielded the 29 T cell receptor beta chains listed below, sequenced in a study of beta chain features in type 1 diabetes. The entirety of the isolated RNA underwent reverse transcription, so expressed TCRB transcripts were sequenced. Profiled with immunoSEQ multiplex PCR; TCRdb holds only in-frame clones, not every one. The profile covers around 170,000 clones, with 7% to 10% appearing a single time and 2% to 3% taken by the ten largest. Source material: central memory CD4+ T cells from blood. These receptors all stem from a woman aged 18-29 years in good health.

V usage is TRBV7-2 and J usage is TRBJ1-5, with TRBD1 matching 7 bases. Unmatched junction bases numbered 6, after V lost 0 bases and J lost 1 base. CDR3 length: 17 residues. Germline lookup yields CDR1 SGHTA and CDR2 FQGNSA. The DNA of the CDR3 is TGTGCCAGCAGCTTAGCAGGAGGGGGCGTGAGCAATCAGCCCCAGCATTTT. It is translated as CASSLAGGGVSNQPQHF.

This clone has more than one count but fewer than ten. The rearrangement joins TRBV2 to TRBJ2-5, with D perhaps TRBD1 (6 bases). The V and J ends lost 5 bases and 0 bases respectively, with 10 bases between them. The CDR3 is 14 amino acids. Germline-derived CDR1 and CDR2 are SNHLY and FYNNEI. In DNA form, the CDR3 reads TGTGCCAGCAGTAAACAGGGTAACCAAGAGACCCAGTACTTC. Translation gives CASSKQGNQETQYF.

Written as DNA, the CDR3 is TGCGCCAGCAGCTCGGGGGGACAGGGTAATAATTCACCCCTCCACTTT. Translating it yields CASSSGGQGNNSPLHF. The rearrangement uses TRBV5-1 and TRBJ1-6; 9 positions agree with TRBD1. With V trimmed by 3 bases and J by 5 bases, 6 bases remained unmatched. The CDR3 sequence is 16 residues long. Germline CDR1 and CDR2: SGHRS and YFSETQ.

The V and J genes are TRBV6-1 and TRBJ2-7; tentative D call: TRBD2 (6 bases). CDR1 and CDR2 from the germline V gene are MNHNS and SASEGT. Trimming cost V 5 bases and J 5 bases, with 13 bases left between them. The CDR3 runs 13 residues. The CDR3 reads CASSLRTGDEQYF. CDR3 nucleotides: TGTGCCAGCAGTCTCAGGACGGGGGACGAGCAGTACTTC.

The rearrangement joins TRBV19 to TRBJ2-3; TRBD1 matches 10 bases. V shed 6 bases, J shed 2 bases, and the junction held 5 bases outside the gene matches. The V gene's germline CDR1 is LNHDA and CDR2 SQIVND (reference sequence). The CDR3 consists of 15 residues. CDR3 amino acids: CASRRDRGDTDTQYF. The CDR3 bases are TGTGCCAGTAGGAGGGACAGGGGAGACACAGATACGCAGTATTTT.

The genes are TRBV2 and TRBJ2-5; tentatively, D is TRBD1 (5 bases). The closer fit of TRBJ2-7 to the DNA end suggests the J call may be wrong. This CDR3 comprises 13 residues. Germline V lookup: CDR1 SNHLY, CDR2 FYNNEI. Written as DNA, the CDR3 is TGTGCCAGCACAGGGCAGCTTTTTAACGAGCAGTACTTC. Translation gives CASTGQLFNEQYF.

This clone has a handful of counts. V and J are TRBV5-8 and TRBJ2-2, with 7 bases identical to TRBD1. J lost 2 bases, V lost 7 bases, and 2 bases had no gene match. This CDR3 is 13 amino acids long. Germline assignment: CDR1 SGHTS and CDR2 YDEGEE. The CDR3 reads CASGTDNTGELFF. CDR3 sequence (DNA): TGTGCCAGCGGGACAGACAACACCGGGGAGCTGTTTTTT.

This chain connects TRBV27 to TRBJ2-5; 9 bases fit TRBD1. This CDR3 has 16 amino acids. The V gene's germline CDR1 is MNHEY and CDR2 SMNVEV (reference sequence). V shed 6 bases, J shed 6 bases, and the junction held 14 bases outside the gene matches. CDR3 DNA sequence: TGTGCCAGCAGGCTTAACTCTGGACAGGGGTTTCAGACCCAGTACTTC. Residues: CASRLNSGQGFQTQYF.

The rearrangement joins TRBV4-1 to TRBJ2-1, with TRBD2 as a possible D gene (6 bases). The CDR3 is made up of 16 amino acids. Germline values: CDR1 MGHRA, CDR2 YSYEKL. V dropped 1 base and J dropped 7 bases, with 17 bases sitting between them. The CDR3 DNA reads TGCGCCAGCAGCCAAGGCGGGACCGGCGGGTGGAATGAGCAGTTCTTC. This sequence encodes CASSQGGTGGWNEQFF.

The sample holds a few counts of this clone. This rearrangement joins TRBV6-1 to TRBJ2-3; TRBD2 aligns across 8 bases. With V trimmed by 0 bases and J by 6 bases, 5 bases remained unmatched. Germline V CDR1 and CDR2: MNHNS, SASEGT. This CDR3 contains 15 residues. The CDR3 protein is CASSEATKRGDTQYF. The CDR3 DNA follows: TGTGCCAGCAGTGAAGCTACCAAGCGGGGGGATACGCAGTATTTT.

DNA of the CDR3: TGTGCCAGCTCACCACTCAGCGGCCAAGAGACCCAGTACTTC. It encodes CASSPLSGQETQYF. The chain couples TRBV18 to TRBJ2-5, with D possibly matching TRBD2 (5 bases). Looked up from germline, CDR1 is KGHSH and CDR2 is LQKENI. V was pared by 1 base and J by 1 base, with 7 bases between. The CDR3 extends over 14 amino acids.

Only a few counts were recorded for this clone. The V and J genes are TRBV29-1 and TRBJ2-7; 9 positions agree with TRBD2. The CDR3 is 13 residues long. With 3 bases clipped from V and 2 bases from J, the junction kept 2 bases outside the gene matches. Germline CDR1 is SQVTM and CDR2 is ANQGSEA. The CDR3 coding sequence is TGCAGCGTTGATGGCGGGGGGGCCTACGAGCAGTACTTC. Translated: CSVDGGGAYEQYF.

A few counts support this clone. The chain carries TRBV5-4 and TRBJ2-5, with D possibly TRBD1 on 6 matching bases. CDR1 is SGHNT, CDR2 YYREEE, per germline (reference sequence). The CDR3 is made up of 13 amino acids. V dropped 4 bases and J dropped 5 bases, with 12 bases sitting between them. The CDR3, as DNA: TGTGCCAGCAGCCAGGGGAGAGAGGAGACCCAGTACTTC. It encodes CASSQGREETQYF. The full variable domain, its missing parts supplied by reference TRBV5-4 and TRBJ2-5, is ETGVTQSPTHLIKTRGQQVTLRCSSQSGHNTVSWYQQALGQGPQFIFQYYREEENGRGNFPPRFSGLQFPNYSSELNVNALELDDSALYLCASSQGREETQYFGPGTRLLVL.

The genes are TRBV7-2 and TRBJ1-5; D possibly corresponds to TRBD1 (5 bases). V lost 0 bases to trimming and J lost 0 bases, with 12 bases between them. CDR1 is SGHTA and CDR2 is FQGNSA in the germline V gene. The CDR3 contains 17 residues. The CDR3 is CASSLAPQGVSNQPQHF. For the CDR3, the DNA is TGTGCCAGCAGCTTAGCCCCGCAGGGCGTTAGCAATCAGCCCCAGCATTTT.

This clone has more than one count but fewer than ten. This sequence joins TRBV5-6 and TRBJ2-7; 9 nucleotides line up with TRBD1. V lost 2 bases and J lost 3; bases outside the gene matches: 3. The germline gives CDR1 SGHDT, CDR2 YYEEEE. The CDR3 spans 14 residues. CDR3 nucleotide sequence: TGTGCCAGCAGCTTTGCGGGACAGGGCTACGAGCAGTACTTC. Its translation is CASSFAGQGYEQYF.

This clone was recorded at least ten times. As DNA, the CDR3 is TGTGCCTGGAGGTCCCTAGCGGGGGCTCAAGAGACCCAGTACTTC. This translates into CAWRSLAGAQETQYF. The chain has TRBV30 and TRBJ2-5, with 10 positions matching TRBD2. Germline CDR1 is GTSNPN and CDR2 is SVGIG (reference sequence). CDR3 size: 15 residues. With 3 bases clipped from V and 2 bases from J, the junction kept 6 bases outside the gene matches. The full variable domain, in which reference TRBV30 and TRBJ2-5 provide the parts outside the CDR3, is SQTIHQWPATLVQPVGSPLSLECTVEGTSNPNLYWYRQAAGRGLQLLFYSVGIGQISSEVPQNLSASRPQDRQFILSSKKLLLSDSGFYLCAWRSLAGAQETQYFGPGTRLLVL.

The chain is built from TRBV6-1 and TRBJ2-5, with D tentatively TRBD2 (6 bases). V lost 10 bases to trimming and J lost 9 bases, with 18 bases between them. CDR1 and CDR2 from the germline V gene are MNHNS and SASEGT. The length of the CDR3 is 12 residues. CDR3 sequence reads: CAIRDGLRAQYF. CDR3 DNA sequence: TGTGCCATCCGGGACGGACTAAGGGCCCAGTACTTC.

The J gene is TRBJ2-1, the V gene TRBV5-4; 11 bases line up with TRBD2. The CDR3 loop spans 15 amino acids. Unmatched junction bases numbered 6, after V lost 3 bases and J lost 7 bases. Germline values: CDR1 SGHNT, CDR2 YYREEE (reference sequence). For the CDR3, the DNA is TGTGCCAGCAGCTACAGACTAGCGGGATTGAATGAGCAGTTCTTC. Amino acid sequence: CASSYRLAGLNEQFF.

This chain uses TRBV2 with TRBJ1-2, with a possible D match to TRBD1 (5 bases). CDR1 SNHLY and CDR2 FYNNEI come from the germline V gene. This CDR3 spans 14 amino acids. V shed 4 bases and J shed 4 bases, with 13 bases lying between them. CDR3 sequence reads: CASSAAGEGYGYTF. The CDR3 coding sequence is TGTGCCAGCAGTGCGGCGGGGGAAGGCTATGGCTACACCTTC. Full variable domain (outside the CDR3, taken from reference TRBV2 and TRBJ1-2): EPEVTQTPSHQVTQMGQEVILRCVPISNHLYFYWYRQILGQKVEFLVSFYNNEISEKSEIFDDQFSVERPDGSNFTLKIRSTKLEDSAMYFCASSAAGEGYGYTFGSGTRLTVV.

The chain links TRBV30 to TRBJ2-3; tentatively, D is TRBD1 (5 bases). Germline assignment: CDR1 GTSNPN and CDR2 SVGIG (reference sequence). V was shortened by 0 bases and J by 4 bases, with 26 bases between the two germline ends. There are 19 residues in the CDR3. DNA for the CDR3: TGTGCCTGGAGTGTAATCCTCCCACAAACCGGCAGGGTTTCAGATACGCAGTATTTT. This encodes CAWSVILPQTGRVSDTQYF.

Details on this clone: A single base separates this from a much larger clone, so it may be a read error. This chain joins TRBV5-4 and TRBJ1-2; a possible D gene is TRBD1 (5 bases). Trimming shortened V by 2 bases and J by 4 bases, and 9 bases separated the two germline ends. This CDR3 contains 13 residues. Looked up from germline, CDR1 is SGHNT and CDR2 is YYREEE (reference sequence). The CDR3 region has the DNA TGTGCCAGCAGCTTAGGAGGGACCTATGGCTACACCTTC. The encoded protein is CASSLGGTYGYTF.

The chain has TRBV18 and TRBJ1-2; possibly TRBD1 for D (6 bases). The germline V gene encodes CDR1 KGHSH and CDR2 LQKENI. V was cut by 0 bases and J by 0 bases, with 11 bases left in between. The CDR3 is 16 residues long. The CDR3, as DNA: TGTGCCAGCTCACCACCGAATGGGGGCTCTAACTATGGCTACACCTTC. Its translation: CASSPPNGGSNYGYTF.

The chain joins TRBV5-1 to TRBJ2-1; 9 bases are shared with TRBD2. Germline CDR1 and CDR2: SGHRS and YFSETQ. V shed 1 base and J 5 bases; nucleotides not matched to a gene: 10. The CDR3 contains 17 residues. The CDR3 spells CASSLTAASGNHNEQFF. The CDR3 DNA is TGCGCCAGCAGCTTGACCGCGGCTAGCGGGAACCACAATGAGCAGTTCTTC.

V gene TRBV7-9 combines with J gene TRBJ1-2; D call uncertain. V lost 5 bases, J lost 0 bases, and 10 bases lay in between. The germline CDR1 and CDR2 sequences are SEHNR and FQNEAQ (reference sequence). CDR3 length equals 14 residues. The DNA for the CDR3 is TGTGCCAGCAGCCTAGACGGTCCTAACTATGGCTACACCTTC. It codes for CASSLDGPNYGYTF.

This clone occurred a few times. The chain employs TRBV15 and TRBJ1-6; TRBD1 is a possible D gene (6 bases). The V end was cut by 3 bases, the J end by 10 bases, with 19 bases between. The length of the CDR3 is 16 residues. CDR1 and CDR2 (germline): LNHNV, YYDKDF (reference sequence). The CDR3 loop reads CATSRDQTGLGSPLHF. The DNA for the CDR3 is TGTGCCACCAGCAGGGATCAAACAGGGCTCGGGTCACCCCTCCACTTT.

This clone was counted only a few times. V is TRBV5-1 and J is TRBJ1-1; possible D gene TRBD1, 6 bases. Trimming pared 0 bases from V and 3 bases from J, leaving 12 bases between. CDR3 length equals 15 residues. Germline assignment: CDR1 SGHRS and CDR2 YFSETQ. The CDR3 protein is CASSLAGGPYTEAFF. Here the CDR3 DNA reads TGCGCCAGCAGCTTGGCCGGGGGGCCGTACACTGAAGCTTTCTTT.

This clone was counted at least ten times. The CDR3: CASSATSSDEQFF. The CDR3 region has the DNA TGTGCCAGCAGTGCTACTAGCAGCGATGAGCAGTTCTTC. The chain carries TRBV2 and TRBJ2-1; the D gene is possibly TRBD2 (6 bases). Trimming left V 4 bases short and J 8 bases short, with 12 bases between. The CDR3 contains 13 residues. Germline CDR1 is SNHLY and CDR2 is FYNNEI.

The V call is TRBV9, the J call TRBJ2-7; 7 nucleotides agree with TRBD1. V trimming: 0 bases; J trimming: 5 bases; junction bases outside the gene matches: 5. The CDR3 has 14 amino acids. Per the germline V gene, CDR1 is SGDLS and CDR2 is YYNGEE. In DNA, the CDR3 is TGTGCCAGCAGCGTAGGGAACAGGGGCCACGAGCAGTACTTC. Protein: CASSVGNRGHEQYF.

The J gene is TRBJ1-6, the V gene TRBV30, with TRBD1 matching 7 bases. Looked up from germline, CDR1 is GTSNPN and CDR2 is SVGIG (reference sequence). V was clipped by 0 bases and J by 10 bases; unmatched bases: 9. The CDR3 is 15 amino acids. This chain's CDR3 is CAWSVDRAGWSPLHF. DNA for the CDR3: TGTGCCTGGAGTGTCGACAGGGCCGGTTGGTCACCCCTCCACTTT.